This T cell receptor (beta chain) derives from a study of T cell repertoires in cytomegalovirus infection. Study-level points and caveats: CMV-specific TCR beta clonotypes restricted by HLA-C were the ones dominating the ex vivo response.

This clonotype was seen ten or more times. Its antigen is not known. V was shortened by 6 bases and J by 5 bases, with 16 bases between the two germline ends. The CDR3 loop spans 14 amino acids. TCRdb itself ran the reads through MiXCR, one entry per CDR3 protein. Of about 340,000 distinct CDR3 sequences in the sample, 25% to 35% were seen once. Here the sequenced sample was cultured PBMCs, taken from culture after CMV antigen stimulation. The chain combines TRBV12-3 or TRBV12-4 with TRBJ2-5, with a possible D match to TRBD2 (6 bases). This TCR was recovered from a human donor in good health (CMV status not recorded). Some clones in this sample may be carry-over from other donors' samples. CDR3 sequence (DNA): TGTGCCAGCAGCCCAAGGAGGGCGGGGGAGACCCAGTACTTC. It translates to CASSPRRAGETQYF.